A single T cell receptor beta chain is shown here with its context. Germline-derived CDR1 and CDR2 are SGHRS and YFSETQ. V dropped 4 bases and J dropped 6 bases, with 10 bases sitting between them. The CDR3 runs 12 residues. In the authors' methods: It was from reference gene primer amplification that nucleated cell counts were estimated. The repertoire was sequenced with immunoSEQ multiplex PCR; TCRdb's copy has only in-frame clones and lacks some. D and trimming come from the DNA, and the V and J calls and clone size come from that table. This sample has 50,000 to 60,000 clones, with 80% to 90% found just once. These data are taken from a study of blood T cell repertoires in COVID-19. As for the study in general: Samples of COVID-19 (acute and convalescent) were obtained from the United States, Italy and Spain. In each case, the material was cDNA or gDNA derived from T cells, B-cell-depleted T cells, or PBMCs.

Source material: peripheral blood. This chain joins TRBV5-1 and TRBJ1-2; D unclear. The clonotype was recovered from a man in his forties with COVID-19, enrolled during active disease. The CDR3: CASSPVGDGYTF. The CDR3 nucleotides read TGCGCCAGCAGCCCCGTCGGGGATGGCTACACCTTC.